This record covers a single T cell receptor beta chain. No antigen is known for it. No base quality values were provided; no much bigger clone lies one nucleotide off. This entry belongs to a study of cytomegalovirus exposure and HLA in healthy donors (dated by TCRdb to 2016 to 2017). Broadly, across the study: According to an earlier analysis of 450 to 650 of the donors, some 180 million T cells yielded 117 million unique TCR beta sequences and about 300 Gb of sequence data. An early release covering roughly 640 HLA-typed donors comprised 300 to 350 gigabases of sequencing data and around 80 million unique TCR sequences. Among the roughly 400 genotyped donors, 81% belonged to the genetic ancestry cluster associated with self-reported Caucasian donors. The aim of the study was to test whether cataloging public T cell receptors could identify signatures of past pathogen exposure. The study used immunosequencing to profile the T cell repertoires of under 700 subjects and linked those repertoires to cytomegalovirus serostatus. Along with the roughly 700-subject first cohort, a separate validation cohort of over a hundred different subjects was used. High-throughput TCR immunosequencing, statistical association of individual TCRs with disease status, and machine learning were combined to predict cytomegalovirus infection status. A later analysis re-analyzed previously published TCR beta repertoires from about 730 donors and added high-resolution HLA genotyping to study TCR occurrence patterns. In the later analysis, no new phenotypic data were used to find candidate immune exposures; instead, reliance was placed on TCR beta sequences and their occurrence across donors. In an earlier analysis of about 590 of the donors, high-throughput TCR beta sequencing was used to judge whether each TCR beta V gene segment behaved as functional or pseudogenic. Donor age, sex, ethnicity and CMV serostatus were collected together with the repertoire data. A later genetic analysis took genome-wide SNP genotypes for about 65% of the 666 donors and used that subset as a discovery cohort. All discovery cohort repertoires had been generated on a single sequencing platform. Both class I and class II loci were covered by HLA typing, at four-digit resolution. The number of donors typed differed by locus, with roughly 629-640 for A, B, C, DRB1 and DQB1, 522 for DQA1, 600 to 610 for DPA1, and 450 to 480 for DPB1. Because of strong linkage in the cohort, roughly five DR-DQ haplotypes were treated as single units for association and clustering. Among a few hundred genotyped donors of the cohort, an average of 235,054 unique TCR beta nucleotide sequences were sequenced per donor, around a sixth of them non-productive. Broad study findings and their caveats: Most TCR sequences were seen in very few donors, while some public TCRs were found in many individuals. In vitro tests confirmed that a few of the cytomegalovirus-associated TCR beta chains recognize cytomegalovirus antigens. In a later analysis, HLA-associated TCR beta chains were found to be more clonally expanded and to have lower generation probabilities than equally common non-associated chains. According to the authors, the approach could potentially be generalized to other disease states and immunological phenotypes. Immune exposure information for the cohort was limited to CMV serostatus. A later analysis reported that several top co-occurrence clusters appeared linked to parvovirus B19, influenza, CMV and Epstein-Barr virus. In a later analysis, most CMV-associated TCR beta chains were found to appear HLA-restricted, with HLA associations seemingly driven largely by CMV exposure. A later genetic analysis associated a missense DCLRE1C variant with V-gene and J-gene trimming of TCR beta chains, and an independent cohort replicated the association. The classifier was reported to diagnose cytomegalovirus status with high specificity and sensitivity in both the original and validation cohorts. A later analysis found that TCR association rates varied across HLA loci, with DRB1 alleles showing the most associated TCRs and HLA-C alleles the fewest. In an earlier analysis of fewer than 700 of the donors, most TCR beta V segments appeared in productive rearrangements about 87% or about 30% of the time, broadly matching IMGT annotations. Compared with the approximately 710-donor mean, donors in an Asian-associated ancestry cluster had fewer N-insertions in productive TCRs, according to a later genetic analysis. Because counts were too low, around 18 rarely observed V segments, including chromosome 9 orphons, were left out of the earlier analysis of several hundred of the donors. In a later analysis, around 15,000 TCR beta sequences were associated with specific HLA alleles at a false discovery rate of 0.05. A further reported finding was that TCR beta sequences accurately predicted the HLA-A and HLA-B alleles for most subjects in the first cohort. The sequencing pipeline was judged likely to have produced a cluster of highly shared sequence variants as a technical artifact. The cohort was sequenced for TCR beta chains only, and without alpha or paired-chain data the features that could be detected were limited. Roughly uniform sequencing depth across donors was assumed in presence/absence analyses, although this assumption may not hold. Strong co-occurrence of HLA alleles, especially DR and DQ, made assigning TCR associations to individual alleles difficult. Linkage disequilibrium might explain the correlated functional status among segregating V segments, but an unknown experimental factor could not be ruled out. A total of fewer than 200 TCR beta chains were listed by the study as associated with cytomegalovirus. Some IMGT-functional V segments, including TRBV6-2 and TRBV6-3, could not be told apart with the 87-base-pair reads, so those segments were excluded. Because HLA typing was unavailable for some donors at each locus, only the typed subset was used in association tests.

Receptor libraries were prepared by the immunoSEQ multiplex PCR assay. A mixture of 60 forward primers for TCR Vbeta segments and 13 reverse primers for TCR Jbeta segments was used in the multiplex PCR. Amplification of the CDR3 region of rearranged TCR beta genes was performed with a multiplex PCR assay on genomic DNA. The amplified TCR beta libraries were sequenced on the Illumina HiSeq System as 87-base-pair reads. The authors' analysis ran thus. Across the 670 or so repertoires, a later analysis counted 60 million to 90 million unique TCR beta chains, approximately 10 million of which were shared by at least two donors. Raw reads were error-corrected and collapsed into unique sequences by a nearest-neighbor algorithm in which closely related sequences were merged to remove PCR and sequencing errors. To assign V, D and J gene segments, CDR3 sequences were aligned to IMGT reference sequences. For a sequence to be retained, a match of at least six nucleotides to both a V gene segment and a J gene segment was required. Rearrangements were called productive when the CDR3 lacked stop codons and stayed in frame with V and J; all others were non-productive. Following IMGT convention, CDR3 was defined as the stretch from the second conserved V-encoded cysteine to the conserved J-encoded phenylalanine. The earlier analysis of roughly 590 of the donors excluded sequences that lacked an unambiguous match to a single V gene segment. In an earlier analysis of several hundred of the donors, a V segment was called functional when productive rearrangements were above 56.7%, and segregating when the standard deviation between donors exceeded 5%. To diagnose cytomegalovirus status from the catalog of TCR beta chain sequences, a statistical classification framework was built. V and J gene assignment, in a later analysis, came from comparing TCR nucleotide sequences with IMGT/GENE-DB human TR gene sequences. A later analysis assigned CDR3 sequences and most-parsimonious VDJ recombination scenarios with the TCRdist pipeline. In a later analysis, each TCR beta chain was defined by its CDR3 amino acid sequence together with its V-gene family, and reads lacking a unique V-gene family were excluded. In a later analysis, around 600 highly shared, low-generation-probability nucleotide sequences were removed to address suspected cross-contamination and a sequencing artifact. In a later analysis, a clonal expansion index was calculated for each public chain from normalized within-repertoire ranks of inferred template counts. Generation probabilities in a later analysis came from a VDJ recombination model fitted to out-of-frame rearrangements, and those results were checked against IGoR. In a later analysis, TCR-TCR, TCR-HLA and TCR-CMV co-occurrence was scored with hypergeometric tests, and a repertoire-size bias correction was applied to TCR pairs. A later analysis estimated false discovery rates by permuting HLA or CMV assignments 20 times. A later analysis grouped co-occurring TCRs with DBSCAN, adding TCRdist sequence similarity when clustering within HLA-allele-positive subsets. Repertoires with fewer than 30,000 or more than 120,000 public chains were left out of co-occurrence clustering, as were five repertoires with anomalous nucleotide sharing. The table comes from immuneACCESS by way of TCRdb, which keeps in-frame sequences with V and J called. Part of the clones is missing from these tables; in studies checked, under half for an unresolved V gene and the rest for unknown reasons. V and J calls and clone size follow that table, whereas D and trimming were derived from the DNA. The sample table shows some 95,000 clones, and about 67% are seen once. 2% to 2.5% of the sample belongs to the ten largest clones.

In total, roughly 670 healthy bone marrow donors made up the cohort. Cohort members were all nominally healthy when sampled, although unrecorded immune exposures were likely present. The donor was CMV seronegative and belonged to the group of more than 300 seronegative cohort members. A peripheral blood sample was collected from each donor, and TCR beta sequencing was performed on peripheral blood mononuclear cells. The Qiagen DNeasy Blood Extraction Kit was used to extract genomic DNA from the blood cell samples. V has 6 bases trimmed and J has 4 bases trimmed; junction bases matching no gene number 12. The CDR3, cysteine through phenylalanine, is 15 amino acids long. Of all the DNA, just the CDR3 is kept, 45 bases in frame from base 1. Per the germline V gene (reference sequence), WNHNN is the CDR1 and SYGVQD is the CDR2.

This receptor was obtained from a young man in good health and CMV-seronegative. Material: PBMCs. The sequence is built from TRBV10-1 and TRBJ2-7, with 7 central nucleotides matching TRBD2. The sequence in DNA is TGCGCCAGCAGGGGGGGGGAAGGAGGACAATACGAGCAGTACTTC. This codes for CASRGGEGGQYEQYF.